This T cell receptor (beta chain) comes out of a study of T-cell reconstitution after alpha-beta-depleted transplantation in children. This clonotype occurred once. The TCRbeta library was prepared with unique molecular identifiers. MiXCR was run by TCRdb on the PCR reads, yielding one entry per CDR3 protein. The sample comprises about 640,000 distinct CDR3 sequences, approximately 15% of which are singletons, and approximately 1.1% rests with the top ten. The CDR3 spans 14 residues. This chain links TRBV12-2 with TRBJ1-2. TRBV12-2 is classified as a pseudogene. The sequence derives from a human donor who donated a stem cell graft to a child with acute myeloid leukemia. This sample comprised PBMCs from the stem cell graft donor, obtained from the stem cell graft. The CDR3 here is CASRLGQAREGYTF. CDR3 bases: TGTGCAAGTCGCTTAGGCCAGGCCCGTGAGGGCTACACCTTC.